This paragraph reports one T cell receptor (beta chain). It lacks a known antigen. No per-base quality is available; no much larger clone lies one base away. There are 14 amino acids in the CDR3, from cysteine to phenylalanine inclusive. Just CDR3 DNA is preserved here, 42 bases in frame from base 1. Relative to germline, V is missing 5 bases and J is missing 6 bases, with 6 bases of the junction outside any gene match. The germline V gene encodes CDR1 MDHEN and CDR2 SYDVKM. TCRbeta CDR3 regions were amplified from genomic DNA by means of the immunoSEQ Assay, a bias-controlled multiplex PCR. Under the source paper's analysis protocol: The number of nucleated cells in each sample was estimated from the amplification of reference gene primers within the assay. Sequence reads were collapsed and filtered to measure the absolute abundance of every unique TCRbeta CDR3 rearrangement. For each sample, productive Simpson clonality was calculated by taking the square root of Simpson's diversity index across productive rearrangements. In its TCRdb copy, this immuneACCESS table keeps in-frame sequences only and misses some clones. Where compared with another copy, unresolved V genes explain less than half of these, and the others have no known cause. The D gene and trimming were derived from the DNA, and the V and J assignments and clone size from that table. This sample has under 300,000 clones in its table, and 86% of those were observed once. The ten largest clones take up less than 3% of the sample.

Each collaborating institution followed its own protocols to collect whole blood in K2EDTA tubes. For TCRbeta analysis, collaborator samples were shipped as frozen whole blood, as isolated PBMCs, or as DNA extracted from either sample type. This sample stems from a study of blood T cell repertoires in COVID-19 (dated by TCRdb to the early 2020s). Background on the whole study: Samples covering the acute and convalescent phases of COVID-19 were provided by collaborators in the United States, Italy and Spain. The material from the prospective study consisted of cDNA or gDNA derived from T cells, B-cell-depleted T cells, or PBMCs. Deeply sampled blood TCRbeta repertoires from subjects exposed to, actively infected with, or recovered from COVID-19 were included in the dataset. The repertoires were released in a freely available public database meant as a resource for research on the immune response to SARS-CoV-2. The samples were drawn from the first 160 participants of the ongoing ImmuneRACE study and from about 1,200 subjects provided by 6 global collaborators. A de-identified subject ID, COVID-19 status, age in years and sex were almost always included in the sample metadata. HLA class I and class II types, where available, came from metadata supplied by the sample provider rather than from assay-based typing.

The investigation overall reported the following: The quantity of clinical and demographic metadata differed by source and by participant and was supplied without curation.

The TCR sequence derives from a woman aged 25 to 39 with active or convalescent COVID-19. The sample taken for sequencing was peripheral blood. The chain was built from TRBV28 and TRBJ2-3; TRBD2 agrees with 9 junctional bases. Read as DNA, the sequence is TGTGCCAGCAGTCTAGCGGGGCCGGGGGATACGCAGTATTTT. Its translation reads: CASSLAGPGDTQYF.